The rows below give T cell receptor beta chains drawn from one sample of a study of T cells in tuberculosis. The data were produced by immunoSEQ multiplex PCR, yet TCRdb's version contains in-frame clones alone and is incomplete. Altogether about 88,000 clones are present, approximately 90% being singletons, with the ten largest covering under 2.5%. The sequenced sample consisted of CD1b-GMM tetramer-negative cells sorted from PBMCs. The receptors come from an adult woman with latent tuberculosis. The CDR3 runs from the conserved cysteine through the conserved F or W. Clone size appears in some rows only: once, few, many, or a class for an expanded clone.

>-|TRBV7-6
CASSPFAGGTGAVGYTF
>-|TRBV27
CASSGSGTVKNSPLHF
>once|TRBV5-1
CASSFGVTNTEAFF
>-|TRBV10-1
CASRTGGYF
>-|TRBV2
CASSGPWGQVSNQPQHF
>-|TRBV4-2
CASSQSDRDSPLHF
>-|TRBV5-6
CASSLGSGSSTDTQYF
>-|TRBV19
CASMRDQGASYGYTF
>-|TRBV4-1
CASSQMTGRVEKLFF
>-|TRBV18
CASSPLPGERGEQFF